This T cell receptor beta chain was obtained from a study of cytomegalovirus exposure and HLA in healthy donors. Study-wide background: A data release that came early held roughly 85 million unique TCRs from HLA-typed donors. Study-level findings and limits: Productive rates of about 90% or about 30% were seen for most TCR beta V segments in an earlier analysis. Accurate prediction of most subjects' HLA-A and HLA-B alleles from TCR beta sequences was reported.

With 60 Vbeta and 13 Jbeta primers, the PCR was carried out. Assay: immunoSEQ multiplex PCR; the TCRdb copy retains only in-frame clones and omits some. The sample carries about 41,000 clones, 81% recorded once. The sample holds one count of this clone. The target antigen is unknown. This TCR was sampled from a man aged 50 or older in good health and CMV-seronegative. Specimen: PBMCs.

The CDR3 sequence: CASSVTGQTNTGELFF. CDR3 nucleotides: TGTGCCAGCAGCGTTACGGGACAGACGAACACCGGGGAGCTGTTTTTT. The chain joins TRBV9 to TRBJ2-2; 7 nucleotides line up with TRBD1. Germline CDR1 and CDR2: SGDLS and YYNGEE. The CDR3 runs 16 residues. Losses at the gene ends were 2 bases for V and 0 bases for J; bases not matched to a gene: 4.